The 8 T cell receptor beta chains reported below all come from one sample, sequenced in a study of beta chain features in type 1 diabetes. cDNA synthesis used the whole RNA isolate, giving expressed TCRB sequences. TCRdb keeps only in-frame clones here, not all; method: immunoSEQ multiplex PCR. The sample records 250,000 to 300,000 clones, 8% being singletons. Sequencing was performed on central memory CD4+ T cells from blood. Every receptor here comes from a woman in her late teens or twenties in good health.

The rearrangement links TRBV5-4 to TRBJ2-6, with a tentative D call TRBD2 (6 bases). There are 16 residues in the CDR3. The V end was cut by 6 bases, the J end by 0 bases, with 13 bases between. Germline V gene data show CDR1 as SGHNT and CDR2 as YYREEE (reference sequence). As DNA, the CDR3 is TGTGCCAGCATCCCGTGGGGAGGCTCTGGGGCCAACGTCCTGACTTTC. The encoded protein is CASIPWGGSGANVLTF.

This clone was seen only a few times. This chain connects TRBV2 to TRBJ2-3; 7 bases line up with TRBD2. The CDR3 contains 13 residues. The V segment lost 8 bases and the J segment 3 bases; nucleotides outside the gene matches: 5. CDR1 is SNHLY and CDR2 is FYNNEI in the germline V gene. Here the CDR3 DNA reads TGTGCCAGCCTGTGGGGGGGGACAGATACGCAGTATTTT. This codes for CASLWGGTDTQYF.

This clone was seen a few times. The genes are TRBV19 and TRBJ1-2; possible D gene TRBD1, 5 bases. V was cut by 10 bases and J by 0 bases, with 15 bases left in between. The germline CDR1 and CDR2 sequences are LNHDA and SQIVND (reference sequence). CDR3 length equals 14 residues. The CDR3: CATGFREANYGYTF. As DNA, the CDR3 is TGTGCCACCGGCTTCAGGGAAGCTAACTATGGCTACACCTTC.

The chain combines TRBV7-2 with TRBJ2-3; D remains unclear. With 5 bases removed from V and 4 bases from J, the gap between germline ends came to 10 bases. The CDR3 has 13 amino acids. CDR1 and CDR2 (germline): SGHTA, FQGNSA. As DNA, the CDR3 is TGTGCCAGCAGCCCGTGGCAATCAGATACGCAGTATTTT. Amino acids: CASSPWQSDTQYF.

The rearrangement uses TRBV11-1 and TRBJ2-7, with D possibly being TRBD1 (5 bases). Germline values: CDR1 SGHAT, CDR2 FQDESV (reference sequence). Trimming cost V 2 bases and J 2 bases, with 10 bases left between them. This CDR3 has 14 amino acids. Here the CDR3 reads CASSLYRHPYEQYF. CDR3 sequence (DNA): TGTGCCAGCAGCTTATACAGGCACCCCTACGAGCAGTACTTC. Filled out from reference TRBV11-1 and TRBJ2-7, the complete variable domain reads EAEVAQSPRYKITEKSQAVAFWCDPISGHATLYWYRQILGQGPELLVQFQDESVVDDSQLPKDRFSAERLKGVDSTLKIQPAELGDSAMYLCASSLYRHPYEQYFGPGTRLTVT.

V gene TRBV19 combines with J gene TRBJ2-4, with 7 bases aligning to TRBD2. The V and J ends lost 5 bases and 8 bases, in that order; junction bases with no gene match: 6. The CDR3 has 13 amino acids. Germline CDR1 LNHDA, CDR2 SQIVND (reference sequence). The CDR3 sequence is CASSGQRGDIQYF. CDR3 nucleotides: TGTGCCAGTAGTGGCCAGCGGGGTGACATTCAGTACTTC.

The chain recombines TRBV6-5 with TRBJ1-2, with D possibly matching TRBD1 (6 bases). This CDR3 has 12 amino acids. Germline-derived CDR1 and CDR2 are MNHEY and SVGAGI. The V and J ends lost 8 bases and 7 bases respectively, with 14 bases between them. CDR3 amino acids: CASGRVGGGYTF. The CDR3 DNA sequence: TGTGCCAGCGGTAGGGTAGGGGGTGGCTACACCTTC.

The chain couples TRBV6-6 to TRBJ1-5; TRBD1 matches at 10 bases. CDR3 size: 14 residues. V gave up 4 bases and J gave up 9 bases; unmatched junction bases: 6. Germline-derived CDR1 and CDR2 are MNHNY and SVGAGI (reference sequence). The DNA of the CDR3 is TGTGCCAGCAGTTGGGGGACAGGGGAAGGGCCCCAGCATTTT. It specifies CASSWGTGEGPQHF.